The clone carrying this TCR beta chain appeared a single time. The CDR3 spans 14 residues. Trimming cost V 3 bases and J 4 bases; bases outside gene matches: 2. Germline V CDR1 and CDR2: SGHTA, FQGNSA. TCRdb's table, derived via immunoSEQ multiplex PCR, lists solely in-frame clones and lacks some. The sample has around 67,000 clones; around 82% are singletons. These data are taken from a study of OX40 agonist ivuxolimab in advanced cancers. The clonotype comes from an adult with an advanced solid tumor such as melanoma, head and neck, liver or kidney cancer. Sequencing was performed on CD4+ or CD8+ T cells sorted from blood, taken in a trial of the OX40 agonist ivuxolimab. The chain uses TRBV7-2 and TRBJ2-1; 8 bases fit TRBD2. CDR3 DNA: TGTGCCAGCAGCTTTAGCGGGGTGTACAATGAGCAGTTCTTC. This encodes CASSFSGVYNEQFF. The variable domain in full, completed from reference TRBV7-2 and TRBJ2-1, reads GAGVSQSPSNKVTEKGKDVELRCDPISGHTALYWYRQSLGQGLEFLIYFQGNSAPDKSGLPSDRFSAERTGGSVSTLTIQRTQQEDSAVYLCASSFSGVYNEQFFGPGTRLTVL.